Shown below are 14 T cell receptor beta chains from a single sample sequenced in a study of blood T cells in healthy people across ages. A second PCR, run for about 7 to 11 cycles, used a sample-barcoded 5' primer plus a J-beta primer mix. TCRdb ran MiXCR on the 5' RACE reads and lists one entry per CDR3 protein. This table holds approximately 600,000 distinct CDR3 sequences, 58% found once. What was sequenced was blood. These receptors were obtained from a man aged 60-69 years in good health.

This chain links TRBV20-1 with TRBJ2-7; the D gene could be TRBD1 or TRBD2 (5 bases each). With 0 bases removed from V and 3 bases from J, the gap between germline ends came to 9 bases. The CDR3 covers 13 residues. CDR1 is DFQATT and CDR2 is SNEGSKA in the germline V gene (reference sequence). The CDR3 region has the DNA TGCAGTGCTAGAGATGGGACGATCTACGAGCAGTACTTC. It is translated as CSARDGTIYEQYF.

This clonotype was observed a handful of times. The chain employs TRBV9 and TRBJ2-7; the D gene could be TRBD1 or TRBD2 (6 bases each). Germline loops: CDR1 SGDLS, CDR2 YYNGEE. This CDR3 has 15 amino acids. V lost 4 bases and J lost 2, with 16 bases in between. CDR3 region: CASSQGGGSAYEQYF. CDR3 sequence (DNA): TGTGCCAGCAGCCAAGGAGGGGGGAGTGCCTACGAGCAGTACTTC. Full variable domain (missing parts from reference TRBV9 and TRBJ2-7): DSGVTQTPKHLITATGQRVTLRCSPRSGDLSVYWYQQSLDQGLQFLIQYYNGEERAKGNILERFSAQQFPDLHSELNLSSLELGDSALYFCASSQGGGSAYEQYFGPGTRLTVT.

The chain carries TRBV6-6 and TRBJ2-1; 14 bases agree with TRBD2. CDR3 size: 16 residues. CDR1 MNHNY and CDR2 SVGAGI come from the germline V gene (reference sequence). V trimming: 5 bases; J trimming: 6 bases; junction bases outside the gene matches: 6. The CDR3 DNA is TGTGCCAGCAGTCCCGGACTAGCGGGGGGCATCAATGAGCAGTTCTTC. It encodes CASSPGLAGGINEQFF.

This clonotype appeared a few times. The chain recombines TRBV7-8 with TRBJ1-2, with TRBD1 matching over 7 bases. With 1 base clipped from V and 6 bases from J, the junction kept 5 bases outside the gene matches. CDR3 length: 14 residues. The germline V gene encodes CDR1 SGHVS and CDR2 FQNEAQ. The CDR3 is CASSLGGGWDGYTF. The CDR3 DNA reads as TGTGCCAGCAGCTTAGGAGGGGGCTGGGATGGCTACACCTTC.

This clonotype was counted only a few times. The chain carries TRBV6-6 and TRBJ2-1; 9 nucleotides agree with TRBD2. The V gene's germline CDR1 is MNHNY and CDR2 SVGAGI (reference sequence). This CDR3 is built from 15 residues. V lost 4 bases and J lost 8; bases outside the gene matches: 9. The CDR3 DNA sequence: TGTGCCAGCAGTTCCAATCCTAGCGGGGACTATGAGCAGTTCTTC. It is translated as CASSSNPSGDYEQFF.

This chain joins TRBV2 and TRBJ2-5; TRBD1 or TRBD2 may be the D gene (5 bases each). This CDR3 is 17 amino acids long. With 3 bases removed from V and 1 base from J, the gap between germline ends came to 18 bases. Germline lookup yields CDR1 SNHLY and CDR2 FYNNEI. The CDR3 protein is CASSDGGMHRPQETQYF. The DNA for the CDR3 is TGTGCCAGCAGTGATGGGGGTATGCACAGACCCCAAGAGACCCAGTACTTC.

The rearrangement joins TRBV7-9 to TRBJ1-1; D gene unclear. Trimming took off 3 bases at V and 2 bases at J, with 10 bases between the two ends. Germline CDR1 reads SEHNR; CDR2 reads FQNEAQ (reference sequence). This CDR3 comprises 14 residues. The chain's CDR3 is CASSFDSFNTEAFF. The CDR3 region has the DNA TGTGCCAGCAGCTTCGACTCGTTTAACACTGAAGCTTTCTTT.

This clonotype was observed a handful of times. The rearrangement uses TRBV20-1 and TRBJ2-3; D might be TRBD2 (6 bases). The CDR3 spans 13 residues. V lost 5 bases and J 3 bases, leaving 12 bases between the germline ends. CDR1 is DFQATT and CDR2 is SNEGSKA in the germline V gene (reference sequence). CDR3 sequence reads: CSAYPGGTDTQYF. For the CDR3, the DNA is TGCAGTGCTTACCCCGGGGGTACAGATACGCAGTATTTT.

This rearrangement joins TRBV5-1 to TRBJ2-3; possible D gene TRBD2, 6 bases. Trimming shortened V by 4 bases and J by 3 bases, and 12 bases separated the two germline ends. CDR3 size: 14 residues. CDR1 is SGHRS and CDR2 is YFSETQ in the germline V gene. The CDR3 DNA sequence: TGCGCCAGCAGCGCGGGATCTACTACAGATACGCAGTATTTT. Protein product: CASSAGSTTDTQYF.

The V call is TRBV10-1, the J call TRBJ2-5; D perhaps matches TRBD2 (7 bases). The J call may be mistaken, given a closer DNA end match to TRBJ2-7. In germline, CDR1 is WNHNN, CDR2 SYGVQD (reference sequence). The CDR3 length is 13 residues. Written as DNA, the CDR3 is TGCGCCAGCAGTGTAACAGGGAGGGACGAGCAGTACTTC. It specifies CASSVTGRDEQYF.

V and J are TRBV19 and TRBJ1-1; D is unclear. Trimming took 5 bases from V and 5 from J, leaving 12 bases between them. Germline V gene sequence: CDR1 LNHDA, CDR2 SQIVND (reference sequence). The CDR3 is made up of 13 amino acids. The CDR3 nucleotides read TGTGCCAGTAGTCGCCACTCGAAGACTGAAGCTTTCTTT. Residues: CASSRHSKTEAFF.

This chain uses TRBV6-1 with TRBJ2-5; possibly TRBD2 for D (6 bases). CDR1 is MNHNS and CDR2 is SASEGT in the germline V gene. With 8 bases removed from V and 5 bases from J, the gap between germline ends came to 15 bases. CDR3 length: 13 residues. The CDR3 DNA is TGTGCCAGCCAGACTAGGGTGGCCGAGACCCAGTACTTC. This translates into CASQTRVAETQYF.

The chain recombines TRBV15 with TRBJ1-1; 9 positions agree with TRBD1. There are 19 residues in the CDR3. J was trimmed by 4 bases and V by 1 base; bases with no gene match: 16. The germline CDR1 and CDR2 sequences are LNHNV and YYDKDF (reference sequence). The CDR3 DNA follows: TGTGCCACCAGCAGAGCGTCGGGAAGACAGGGGGTGGGGAGCACTGAAGCTTTCTTT. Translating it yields CATSRASGRQGVGSTEAFF.

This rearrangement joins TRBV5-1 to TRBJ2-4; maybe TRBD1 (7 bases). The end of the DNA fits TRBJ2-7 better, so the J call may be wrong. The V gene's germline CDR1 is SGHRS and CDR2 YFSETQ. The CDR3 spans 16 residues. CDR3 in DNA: TGCGCCAGCAGCTCGCCAGGGGGGTGGGAAGCCTACGAGCAGTACTTC. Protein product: CASSSPGGWEAYEQYF.